This T cell receptor (beta chain) was recovered during a study of T cell clonality in common variable immunodeficiency. Heparinized whole blood, 5 to 8 ml, came from each donor. There are a few counts of this clone. Its antigen remains unidentified. The sequenced fragment ends 3 residues before the CDR3 boundary, so the rest is inferred from the germline J gene. Germline-derived CDR1 and CDR2 are SNHLY and FYNNEI. This CDR3 is 14 amino acids long. Sequencing input was equivalent genomic DNA from CVID and controls. Sequencing was performed with immunoSEQ multiplex PCR; in TCRdb, only in-frame clones are kept and a portion is missing. Listed for the sample are about 31,000 clones, none seen a single time. General study points: CVID subjects shared fewer TCRbeta clones than healthy controls did. What drives increased CVID clonality needs T cell subpopulation sequencing.

The sample taken for sequencing was peripheral blood mononuclear cells. The chain employs TRBV2 and TRBJ1-2; 7 bases match TRBD1. The origin of this receptor is a person aged 18 to 70 in good health. The CDR3 sequence: CASSEQGVTYDYTF. CDR3 DNA, as far as it was read: TGTGCCAGCAGTGAACAGGGGGTCACATACGAC.